What follows are 17 T cell receptor beta chains derived from one specimen sequenced in a study of blood T cell repertoires in COVID-19. TCRdb keeps only in-frame clones here, not all; method: immunoSEQ multiplex PCR. The table has around 67,000 clones, about 83% seen once. Sequences were obtained from peripheral blood. These receptors were taken from a man aged 50-60 years with active COVID-19.

Only one count was recorded for this clone. The chain carries TRBV18 and TRBJ2-2; TRBD1 is a possible D gene (6 bases). V lost 4 bases and J lost 3, with 12 bases in between. The CDR3 has 15 residues. Germline-derived CDR1 and CDR2 are KGHSH and LQKENI. In nucleotides, the CDR3 is TGTGCCAGCTCACTCCAGGGGCCCGACACCGGGGAGCTGTTTTTT. It encodes CASSLQGPDTGELFF. Full variable domain (remainder filled in from reference TRBV18 and TRBJ2-2): NAGVMQNPRHLVRRRGQEARLRCSPMKGHSHVYWYRQLPEEGLKFMVYLQKENIIDESGMPKERFSAEFPKEGPSILRIQQVVRGDSAAYFCASSLQGPDTGELFFGEGSRLTVL.

The chain carries TRBV19 and TRBJ2-3, with D hard to call. With 3 bases removed from V and 0 bases from J, the gap between germline ends came to 13 bases. This CDR3 contains 16 residues. CDR1 and CDR2 from the germline V gene are LNHDA and SQIVND (reference sequence). CDR3 sequence reads: CASSIAHRSSTDTQYF. The CDR3 DNA is TGTGCCAGTAGTATCGCTCATCGGAGTAGCACAGATACGCAGTATTTT.

The chain combines TRBV19 with TRBJ2-3; maybe TRBD2 (5 bases). Germline V gene sequence: CDR1 LNHDA, CDR2 SQIVND (reference sequence). V was trimmed by 8 bases and J by 6 bases, leaving 9 bases between them. The CDR3 spans 11 residues. CDR3 region: CASQGGDTQYF. As DNA, the CDR3 is TGTGCCAGTCAAGGCGGGGATACGCAGTATTTT.

J is TRBJ2-5 and V is TRBV25-1, with 8 bases matching TRBD2. Trimming removed 2 bases from V and 2 bases from J; junction bases left unmatched: 4. CDR1 is MGHDK and CDR2 is SYGVNS in the germline V gene. The CDR3 sequence is 15 residues long. The CDR3 DNA reads as TGTGCCAGCAGTGAACCTACTAGCGGACAAGAGACCCAGTACTTC. This gives the protein CASSEPTSGQETQYF.

This chain connects TRBV4-1 to TRBJ1-4; tentatively, D is TRBD1 (5 bases). The CDR3 totals 16 residues. Germline CDR1 MGHRA, CDR2 YSYEKL. V lost 1 base to trimming and J lost 5 bases, with 14 bases between them. The CDR3 coding sequence is TGCGCCAGCAGCCAAGTGGGTAGGGGCCGAAATGAAAAACTGTTTTTT. This sequence encodes CASSQVGRGRNEKLFF.

This clone was observed a handful of times. V usage is TRBV27 and J usage is TRBJ2-1, with a possible D match to TRBD2 (6 bases). Between the trimmed V and J ends, which lost 7 bases and 0 bases, there was a span of 16 bases. The CDR3 extends over 16 amino acids. The germline gives CDR1 MNHEY, CDR2 SMNVEV (reference sequence). DNA of the CDR3: TGTGCCAGCATCCCCTTAGCGGAGAGCTCCTACAATGAGCAGTTCTTC. The encoded protein is CASIPLAESSYNEQFF.

The chain recombines TRBV5-1 with TRBJ2-1, with 9 bases lining up with TRBD2. V dropped 4 bases and J dropped 2; count of bases not matched to a gene: 7. CDR1 and CDR2 (germline): SGHRS, YFSETQ. The CDR3 extends over 16 amino acids. The CDR3 sequence is CASSQWTSATYNEQFF. The CDR3 bases are TGCGCCAGCAGCCAGTGGACTAGCGCTACCTACAATGAGCAGTTCTTC.

The chain joins TRBV7-9 to TRBJ2-1; no reliable D call. The CDR3 spans 17 residues. The V end lost 5 bases, the J end lost 0 bases, and 17 bases lay between the germline ends. Germline CDR1 SEHNR, CDR2 FQNEAQ (reference sequence). CDR3 nucleotide sequence: TGTGCCAGCAGCGGGCAGCTTGCCCAAAGCTCCTACAATGAGCAGTTCTTC. Translated, it gives CASSGQLAQSSYNEQFF.

J is TRBJ1-5 and V is TRBV28; TRBD1 matches at 7 bases. J gave up 5 bases and V 7 bases, and 2 bases lay outside the gene matches. Germline loops: CDR1 MDHEN, CDR2 SYDVKM. CDR3 size: 12 residues. The CDR3 loop is CASNTGDQPQHF. CDR3 in DNA: TGTGCCAGCAACACAGGGGATCAGCCCCAGCATTTT.

This clone was counted once. J is TRBJ2-3 and V is TRBV30, with D possibly matching TRBD1 (5 bases). Looked up from germline, CDR1 is GTSNPN and CDR2 is SVGIG (reference sequence). V lost 1 base and J lost 4, with 9 bases in between. The CDR3 covers 13 residues. The CDR3 DNA follows: TGTGCCTGGAGTGCCAGGGCTTCAGATACGCAGTATTTT. Translating gives CAWSARASDTQYF.

In its sample, this clone was seen once. CDR3 amino acids: CASSSPQRQGQQAYEQYF. The CDR3 coding sequence is TGTGCCAGCAGCTCTCCGCAACGTCAGGGTCAACAAGCCTACGAGCAGTACTTC. The V gene is TRBV7-9, the J gene TRBJ2-7; a possible D gene is TRBD1 (5 bases). The germline CDR1 and CDR2 sequences are SEHNR and FQNEAQ (reference sequence). The CDR3 runs 18 residues. The germline V and J ends were trimmed by 4 bases and 2 bases, with 24 bases remaining between them.

This clone appeared a few times. This rearrangement joins TRBV9 to TRBJ2-3, with D uncertain. Between the trimmed V and J ends, which lost 2 bases and 6 bases, there was a span of 7 bases. The CDR3 has 12 residues. Per the germline V gene, CDR1 is SGDLS and CDR2 is YYNGEE. Written as DNA, the CDR3 is TGTGCCAGCAGCGTGGCCCCGGATACGCAGTATTTT. Its translation: CASSVAPDTQYF.

This rearrangement joins TRBV6-2 or TRBV6-3 to TRBJ2-3; 12 nucleotides match TRBD2. Looked up from germline, CDR1 is MNHEY and CDR2 is SVGEGT. V gave up 4 bases and J gave up 1 base; unmatched junction bases: 0. This CDR3 spans 15 amino acids. The CDR3 nucleotides are TGTGCCAGCAGTTGGACTAGCGGGGGCACAGATACGCAGTATTTT. The encoded protein is CASSWTSGGTDTQYF.

The CDR3 protein is CAWSIVRGFNEKLFF. Written as DNA, the CDR3 is TGTGCCTGGAGCATAGTCCGGGGGTTTAATGAAAAACTGTTTTTT. The genes are TRBV30 and TRBJ1-4, with D tentatively TRBD1 (5 bases). CDR1 and CDR2 (germline): GTSNPN, SVGIG (reference sequence). Trimming removed 3 bases at V and 4 bases at J, with 15 bases between. The CDR3 spans 15 residues.

In its sample, this clone was seen a few times. The chain joins TRBV9 to TRBJ1-1; a possible D gene is TRBD1 (6 bases). The length of the CDR3 is 15 residues. Germline V gives CDR1 SGDLS, CDR2 YYNGEE. The V gene lost 0 bases and the J gene lost 5 bases, with 14 bases spanning the gap. CDR3: CASSVVRGGYTEAFF. In nucleotides, the CDR3 is TGTGCCAGCAGCGTAGTTAGGGGGGGTTATACTGAAGCTTTCTTT.

In this sample, this clone turned up a few times. CDR3 bases: TGTGCCAGCAGCCAAGAGGGATCAGGAGGAAAACTGTTTTTT. Protein sequence: CASSQEGSGGKLFF. The gene calls are TRBV3-1 (or the pseudogene TRBV3-2) and TRBJ1-4; D is uncertain. The CDR3 runs 14 residues. The germline CDR1 and CDR2 sequences are LGHDT and YNNKEL (reference sequence). The V gene lost 0 bases and the J gene lost 10 bases, with 12 bases spanning the gap.

This clone was counted between two and nine times. The rearrangement links TRBV29-1 to TRBJ1-3, with D perhaps matching TRBD1 (6 bases). Germline CDR1 reads SQVTM; CDR2 reads ANQGSEA. The V and J ends lost 4 bases and 0 bases respectively, with 10 bases between them. The CDR3 contains 14 residues. CDR3 in DNA: TGCAGCGTTGGGACAGCTAGCTCTGGAAACACCATATATTTT. Its protein product is CSVGTASSGNTIYF.